This is a list of T cell receptor beta chains from one sample in a study of blood T cell repertoires in COVID-19. The table came from immunoSEQ multiplex PCR; TCRdb's copy has only in-frame clones and leaves some out. Altogether 350,000 to 450,000 clones are present, approximately 86% being singletons, with the ten largest covering about 7.6%. Source material: peripheral blood. The source is an older woman with COVID-19, enrolled during active disease. CDR3s include the opening cysteine and the closing phenylalanine or tryptophan. Fields, in order: V gene, clone size, D gene, J gene, CDR3 DNA, CDR3 protein. The D gene is left open where the match is weak. The size of a clone is reported for some rows only, either as once, few or many, or as a class for expanded clones.

TRBV18	.	TRBD1	TRBJ2-7	TGTGCCAGCTCACGATGGGGACAGGGTGGCACCTACGAGCAGTACTTC	CASSRWGQGGTYEQYF
TRBV6-1	.	.	TRBJ2-1	TGTGCCAGCAGTGAGATGTCAGCGACCTCCAATGAGCAGTTCTTC	CASSEMSATSNEQFF
TRBV7-2	.	.	TRBJ1-1	TGTGCCAGCAGCGTAGGGGACATTTTGAACACTGAAGCTTTCTTT	CASSVGDILNTEAFF
TRBV7-9	.	TRBD2	TRBJ2-1	TGTGCCAGCAGCGCAGTTACTTGGCGGGAGGCCGGCAATGAGCAGTTCTTC	CASSAVTWREAGNEQFF
TRBV6-4	.	.	TRBJ1-2	TGTGCCAGCAGGGATGTCGGGAATGGCTACACCTTC	CASRDVGNGYTF
TRBV12-3/TRBV12-4	.	TRBD2	TRBJ2-1	TGTGCCAGCAGTTTAATGAGCGGGGACGGGCAGTTCTTC	CASSLMSGDGQFF
TRBV19	.	.	TRBJ1-1	TGTGCCACTGATTGGGGCCTCGGGACTGAAGCTTTCTTT	CATDWGLGTEAFF
TRBV3-1/TRBV3-2	.	.	TRBJ1-2	TGTGCCAGCAGCCAAGAACCTGGGGCCAGAGTCTATGGCTACACCTTC	CASSQEPGARVYGYTF
TRBV5-6	many	TRBD1	TRBJ1-1	TGTGCCAGCACTCAGGGGGCAAGTAACACTGAAGCTTTCTTT	CASTQGASNTEAFF
TRBV5-8	.	.	TRBJ1-6	TGTGCCAGCAGTGTGGGACTGGCTAATTCACCCCTCCACTTT	CASSVGLANSPLHF
TRBV5-1	.	TRBD2	TRBJ2-3	TGCGCCAGCAGCGTTACTAGCGGGGGGCTCACAGATACGCAGTATTTT	CASSVTSGGLTDTQYF
TRBV29-1	.	TRBD2	TRBJ2-3	TGCGGCGGGGGGGCGGGTACGCAGTATTTT	CGGGAGTQYF
TRBV3-1/TRBV3-2	.	.	TRBJ1-6	TGTGCCAGCAGCCTTAGGGGTAGCTCACCCCTCCACTTT	CASSLRGSSPLHF
TRBV28	.	TRBD1	TRBJ1-3	TGTGCCAGCCAAATCACAGGGGACCACCTAAACACCATATATTTT	CASQITGDHLNTIYF
TRBV9	.	.	TRBJ1-2	TGTGCCAGCAGCAAGACGGGGGGCGGCTACACCTTC	CASSKTGGGYTF
TRBV9	few	.	TRBJ1-6	TGTGCCAGCAGCGTAGCTACTACAGGGCAATCACCCCTCCACTTT	CASSVATTGQSPLHF
TRBV27	many	TRBD1	TRBJ1-2	TGTGCCAGCAGTCCGGGACAGGGAAGGGGCTACACCTTC	CASSPGQGRGYTF
TRBV7-2	.	TRBD1	TRBJ1-3	TGTGCCAGCAGCCGCGGGGGGGACAGAGGAAACACCATATATTTT	CASSRGGDRGNTIYF
TRBV5-4	.	TRBD2	TRBJ2-3	TGTGCCAGCGCGGGGGGGATCGCAGATACGCAGTATTTT	CASAGGIADTQYF
TRBV2	.	TRBD1	TRBJ1-5	TGTGCCAGCAAACAGGGGGCCGAACAGCCCCAGCATTTT	CASKQGAEQPQHF
TRBV10-2	.	TRBD1	TRBJ2-7	TGCGCCAGCAGTGAGGACAGGGGGAGGCTTTACGAGCAGTACTTC	CASSEDRGRLYEQYF
TRBV15	.	.	TRBJ1-2	TGTGCCACCAGCAGAGGTGAGGCTTACGGGAACTATGGCTACACCTTC	CATSRGEAYGNYGYTF
TRBV27	.	.	TRBJ2-7	TGTGCCAGCAGTTTAATCGGGAACCTCCCGGAGCAGTACTTC	CASSLIGNLPEQYF
TRBV19	once	.	TRBJ1-1	TGTGCCAGTAGTATAATTCCGGGTACGGACACTGAAGCTTTCTTT	CASSIIPGTDTEAFF
TRBV24-1	.	TRBD1	TRBJ2-2	TGTGCCACCAGTGATCTTCCGGGACAGGGAAACACCGGGGAGCTGTTTTTT	CATSDLPGQGNTGELFF
TRBV27	few	.	TRBJ1-6	TGTGCCAGCAGACCCCTTCACGGAAGCGGTTCACCCCTCCACTTT	CASRPLHGSGSPLHF
TRBV10-3	few	TRBD2	TRBJ2-3	TGTGCCATCAGTGCGGGAGGGTCAGATACGCAGTATTTT	CAISAGGSDTQYF
TRBV11-2	.	TRBD1	TRBJ1-1	TGTGCCAGCAGCTTAGACAGGGGGAGTGGTACTGAAGCTTTCTTT	CASSLDRGSGTEAFF
TRBV11-3	.	.	TRBJ2-7	TGTGCCAGCAGCTTTCCGGAGTCCTCCTACGAGCAGTACTTC	CASSFPESSYEQYF
TRBV19	.	.	TRBJ1-2	TGTGCCAGTAGTCTCCAGGGTTGGGATGGCTACACCTTC	CASSLQGWDGYTF
TRBV2	.	TRBD1	TRBJ1-6	TGTGCCAGCAGCCGCGGGACAGGGTATTCACCCCTCCACTTT	CASSRGTGYSPLHF
TRBV5-6	few	.	TRBJ1-2	TGTGCCAGCAGCTTTACAGGGAAAGTAAGTGTTGGCTACACCTTC	CASSFTGKVSVGYTF
TRBV5-4	.	TRBD1	TRBJ2-5	TGTGCCAGCAGGTTGACAGGGCAAGAGACCCAGTACTTC	CASRLTGQETQYF
TRBV29-1	.	.	TRBJ1-5	TGCAGCGCTCTGGGGGGGGATAGCAATCAGCCCCAGCATTTT	CSALGGDSNQPQHF
TRBV5-6	.	TRBD1	TRBJ1-6	TGTGCCAGCAGCTTGTGGGGGACAGGGACGGATTCACCCCTCCACTTT	CASSLWGTGTDSPLHF
TRBV10-3	.	TRBD1	TRBJ1-1	TGTGCCACAAGGGGACAGTTGAACACTGAAGCTTTCTTT	CATRGQLNTEAFF
TRBV24-1	.	.	TRBJ2-3	TGTGCCACCAGTGATTCAACTAGCACAGATACGCAGTATTTT	CATSDSTSTDTQYF
TRBV18	.	TRBD1	TRBJ2-5	TGTGCCAGCTCACCCTTAACAGGGGATCGAGAGACCCAGTACTTC	CASSPLTGDRETQYF
TRBV4-1	.	.	TRBJ1-2	TGCGCCAGCAGCCTGTTTGAGCAGGGAGGTAACTATGGCTACACCTTC	CASSLFEQGGNYGYTF
TRBV6-1	few	TRBD1	TRBJ2-7	TGTGCCAGCAGTGAACTTGGGGACAGGGGATACTACGAGCAGTACTTC	CASSELGDRGYYEQYF
TRBV2	.	.	TRBJ2-7	TGTGCCAGCAGTGATATTACAGGTGCCTACGAGCAGTACTTC	CASSDITGAYEQYF
TRBV6-6	.	TRBD2	TRBJ2-1	TGTGCCAGCAGTGTCTTTAGCGGGGGAAATTACAATGAGCAGTTCTTC	CASSVFSGGNYNEQFF
TRBV28	.	.	TRBJ1-5	.	CASSFGPGGNQPQHF
TRBV2	.	.	TRBJ2-3	TGTGCCAGCAGCGCGGGGACCGGGACTTGGGGCACGCAGTATTTT	CASSAGTGTWGTQYF
TRBV15	.	TRBD1	TRBJ1-1	TGTGCCACCAGCAGAGGGGACAGGGATGTTACTGAAGCTTTCTTT	CATSRGDRDVTEAFF
TRBV7-3	.	TRBD1	TRBJ2-3	TGTGCCAGCAGCTCCTCGACAGGGGCCACAGATACGCAGTATTTT	CASSSSTGATDTQYF
TRBV6-2/TRBV6-3	.	TRBD1	TRBJ1-5	TGTGCCAGCAACCCGACAGGGAAATTTGATCAGCCCCAGCATTTT	CASNPTGKFDQPQHF
TRBV9	.	TRBD2	TRBJ2-3	TGTGCCAGCAGCTTCCTAGCGGGGGGAATCACAGATACGCAGTATTTT	CASSFLAGGITDTQYF
TRBV10-1	.	TRBD2	TRBJ2-1	TGCGCCAGCAGTGAGGGAGCGGGGGGCACGGATGAGCAGTTCTTC	CASSEGAGGTDEQFF
TRBV29-1	few	.	TRBJ1-6	TGCAGCGCCCGGGCAGGGCATAATTCACCCCTCCACTTT	CSARAGHNSPLHF
TRBV28	.	TRBD1	TRBJ2-7	TGTGCCAGCAGGCTGACAGGGGGCTCCTACGAGCAGTACTTC	CASRLTGGSYEQYF
TRBV7-2	few	TRBD2	TRBJ2-7	TGTGCCAGCAGAACTAGCGGGAGCTCCTACGAGCAGTACTTC	CASRTSGSSYEQYF
TRBV10-3	.	TRBD2	TRBJ2-5	TGTGCCATCGAGAACCCCTCCGCGGGGGGGCGGACCCAGTACTTC	CAIENPSAGGRTQYF